The clone carrying this TCR beta chain has just one count. The germline CDR1 and CDR2 sequences are SEHNR and FQNEAQ (reference sequence). V lost 5 bases to trimming and J lost 0 bases, with 11 bases between them. The CDR3 is made up of 15 amino acids. Measured with immunoSEQ multiplex PCR; TCRdb has only the in-frame clones, and not every one. This table has about 270,000 clones, around 90% appearing once. The sample belongs to a study of blood T cell repertoires in COVID-19. Study details: Specimens from acute and convalescent COVID-19 originated in the United States, Italy and Spain.

What was sequenced was PBMCs or T cells enriched from blood (not recorded which). The TCR sequence derives from a woman aged 25-40 years who had recovered from COVID-19. The genes are TRBV7-9 and TRBJ1-3; D is uncertain. The CDR3 loop is CASSPLLSSGNTIYF. The CDR3 coding sequence is TGTGCCAGCAGCCCCCTCTTGAGCTCTGGAAACACCATATATTTT.